This entry is about one TCR beta chain. The data were obtained in a study of blood T cell repertoires in COVID-19. Across the study: Italy, Spain and the United States were the sources of the convalescent and acute COVID-19 samples. PBMCs, B-cell-depleted T cells, or T cells were the source of the cDNA or gDNA that made up the material.

Seattle cases were enrolled at active infection and followed longitudinally. Germline V gene lookup returns CDR1 KGHSH and CDR2 LQKENI. Trimming at V came to 1 base and at J to 6 bases, leaving 5 bases not matched to a gene. The CDR3 is made up of 14 amino acids. Study processing details: Amplification from reference gene primers served as the basis for estimated nucleated cell counts. Assay: immunoSEQ multiplex PCR; the TCRdb copy retains only in-frame clones and omits some. V and J calls and clone size come straight from that table; D and trimming were deduced from the DNA. The repertoire holds roughly 320,000 clones, with about 90% as singletons.

The source of this sequence is a woman between 25 and 40 years old with COVID-19, enrolled during active disease. The V and J genes are TRBV18 and TRBJ1-2, with 7 bases aligning to TRBD1. Sequencing was done on a sample of peripheral blood. The CDR3 coding sequence is TGTGCCAGCTCACCACGACAGGGTATGGATGGCTACACCTTC. Translated: CASSPRQGMDGYTF.